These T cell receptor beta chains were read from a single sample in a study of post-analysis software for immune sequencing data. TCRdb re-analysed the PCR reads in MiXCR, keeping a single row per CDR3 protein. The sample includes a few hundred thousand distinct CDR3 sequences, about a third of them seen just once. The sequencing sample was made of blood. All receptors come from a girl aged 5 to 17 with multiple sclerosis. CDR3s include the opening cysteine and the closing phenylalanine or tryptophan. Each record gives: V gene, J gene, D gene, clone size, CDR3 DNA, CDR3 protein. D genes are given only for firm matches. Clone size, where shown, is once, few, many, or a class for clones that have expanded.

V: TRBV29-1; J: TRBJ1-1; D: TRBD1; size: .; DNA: TGCAGCGTTGAAGGCGTAACAGGGGCGAACACTGAAGCTTTCTTT; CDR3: CSVEGVTGANTEAFF
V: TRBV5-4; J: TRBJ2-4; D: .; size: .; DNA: TGTGCCAGCAGCTTGGGGACCCTACGAGGACGGGACATTCAGTACTTC; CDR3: CASSLGTLRGRDIQYF
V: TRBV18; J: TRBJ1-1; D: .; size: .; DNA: TGTGCCAGCTCCCCTTTGGATACTGAAGCTTTCTTT; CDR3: CASSPLDTEAFF
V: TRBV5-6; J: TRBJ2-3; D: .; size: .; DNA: TGTGCCAGCAGCACCCTTGGCGCCCGCGGCAGGGATACGCAGTATTTT; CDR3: CASSTLGARGRDTQYF
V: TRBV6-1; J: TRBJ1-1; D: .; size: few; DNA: TGTGCCAGCAGTGGACGGCTGAACACTGAAGCTTTCTTT; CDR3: CASSGRLNTEAFF
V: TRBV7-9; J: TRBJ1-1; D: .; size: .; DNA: TGTGCCAGCAGTAGACCGCTAAACACTGAAGCTTTCTTT; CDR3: CASSRPLNTEAFF
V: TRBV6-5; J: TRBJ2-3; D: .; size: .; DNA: TGTGCCAGCAGTTACTCAGGCAGCCGGAGGCCCTTCACGCAGTATTTT; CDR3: CASSYSGSRRPFTQYF
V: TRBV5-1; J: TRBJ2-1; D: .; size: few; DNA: TGCGCCAGCAGCTGGCGGGGTGGGTATGAGCAGTTCTTC; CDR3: CASSWRGGYEQFF
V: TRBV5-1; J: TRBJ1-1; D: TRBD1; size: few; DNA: TGCGCCAGCAGCTGGGGACAGGGCTTAGTGAACACTGAAGCTTTCTTT; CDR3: CASSWGQGLVNTEAFF
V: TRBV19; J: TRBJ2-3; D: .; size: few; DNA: TGTGCCAGTAGTAGGGGGGACGGTACAGATACGCAGTATTTT; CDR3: CASSRGDGTDTQYF
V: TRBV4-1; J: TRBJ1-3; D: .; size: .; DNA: TGCGCCAGCAGCCACGACCCCGGGCGACAACACTCTGGAAACACCATATATTTT; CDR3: CASSHDPGRQHSGNTIYF
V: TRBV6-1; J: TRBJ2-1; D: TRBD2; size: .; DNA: TGTGCCAGCAGGACTTGGAAGACTAGCGGGGGGTTCTCCTACAATGAGCAGTTCTTC; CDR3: CASRTWKTSGGFSYNEQFF
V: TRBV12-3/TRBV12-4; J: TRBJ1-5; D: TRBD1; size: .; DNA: TGTGCCAGCAGTTCAGGCATAGGACAGGGGGGGGGGCAGCCCCAGCATTTT; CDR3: CASSSGIGQGGGQPQHF
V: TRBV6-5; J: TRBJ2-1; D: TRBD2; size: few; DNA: TGTGCCAGCAGTTACTCCTTCGCGGGGGGTGACAATGAGCAGTTCTTC; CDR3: CASSYSFAGGDNEQFF
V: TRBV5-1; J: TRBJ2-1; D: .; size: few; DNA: TGCGCCAGCAGCCCGGACGGGGAATACAATGAGCAGTTCTTC; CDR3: CASSPDGEYNEQFF
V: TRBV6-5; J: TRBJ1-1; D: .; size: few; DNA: TGTGCCAGCGTGGGGGAAATGAACACTGAAGCTTTCTTT; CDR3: CASVGEMNTEAFF
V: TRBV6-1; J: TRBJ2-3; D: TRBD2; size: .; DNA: TGTGCCAGCAGTGAGCTAGCGGGGGCCCTCACAGATACGCAGTATTTT; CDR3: CASSELAGALTDTQYF
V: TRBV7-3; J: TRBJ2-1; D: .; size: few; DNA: TGTGCCAGCAGCATAGGGGTCTACAATGAGCAGTTCTTC; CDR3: CASSIGVYNEQFF
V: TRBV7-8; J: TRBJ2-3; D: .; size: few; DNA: TGTGCCAGCGAAGTCCCTAGCACAGATACGCAGTATTTT; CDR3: CASEVPSTDTQYF
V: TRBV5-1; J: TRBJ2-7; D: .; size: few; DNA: TGCGCCAGCACCTGGACACCCTCCTACGAGCAGTACTTC; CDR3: CASTWTPSYEQYF
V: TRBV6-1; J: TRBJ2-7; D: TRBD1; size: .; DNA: TGTGCCAGCAGTTCGCGGACAGGGATCTACGAGCAGTACTTC; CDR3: CASSSRTGIYEQYF
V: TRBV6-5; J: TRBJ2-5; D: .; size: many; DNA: TGTGCCAGCAGCCTCGGGACATATGAGACCCAGTACTTC; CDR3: CASSLGTYETQYF
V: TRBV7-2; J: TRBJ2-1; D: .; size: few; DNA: TGTGCCAGCAGCTCGGGAGCAGGTACCTATGTCAATGAGCAGTTCTTC; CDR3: CASSSGAGTYVNEQFF